The next 25 T cell receptor beta chains were all read from a single sample in a study of radiation and T cells in renal cell carcinoma (dated by TCRdb to the early 2020s). The time point label, as the study defines it: baseline pretreatment blood. The treatment or condition label for this specimen denotes: 15 Gy SBRT to primary tumor, nephrectomy 4 weeks later. The library was prepared using the immunoSEQ multiplex PCR assay. Imported from immuneACCESS, the table was reduced by TCRdb to in-frame sequences with V and J called. These copies leave out some clones; in studies compared against another copy, an unresolved V gene accounts for under half, and the cause of the remainder is not known. For this sample the table gives roughly 53,000 clones, of which roughly four fifths were detected only once. Jointly, the top ten make up 25% to 35% of the sample. Here the sequenced sample was blood, taken from a patient whose treatment included radiotherapy and nephrectomy. The receptors here all came from a woman in her 70s with renal cell carcinoma.

CDR3 in amino acids: CASSLRDTRREKLFF. CDR3 nucleotide sequence: TGTGCCAGCAGCCTGCGGGACACTCGACGTGAAAAACTGTTTTTT. J is TRBJ1-4 and V is TRBV21-1. TRBV21-1 is a pseudogene segment. This CDR3 is 15 amino acids long.

This clone was observed a handful of times. This chain connects TRBV5-1 to TRBJ1-2, with D perhaps TRBD1 (5 bases). Germline V gene lookup returns CDR1 SGHRS and CDR2 YFSETQ. The CDR3 has 14 amino acids. V shed 0 bases and J shed 7 bases, with 13 bases lying between them. CDR3 loop: CASSLVGEDGGYTF. The CDR3 region has the DNA TGCGCCAGCAGCTTGGTAGGGGAAGACGGTGGCTACACCTTC.

The J gene is TRBJ2-5, the V gene TRBV2; D perhaps matches TRBD1 (6 bases). CDR3 length: 14 amino acids. The V end was cut by 5 bases, the J end by 0 bases, with 10 bases between. Germline V gives CDR1 SNHLY, CDR2 FYNNEI. CDR3 nucleotide sequence: TGTGCCAGCAGTCGGACAGAGTACCAAGAGACCCAGTACTTC. Translated, it gives CASSRTEYQETQYF. Together with reference TRBV2 and TRBJ2-5, the CDR3 gives the full variable domain: EPEVTQTPSHQVTQMGQEVILRCVPISNHLYFYWYRQILGQKVEFLVSFYNNEISEKSEIFDDQFSVERPDGSNFTLKIRSTKLEDSAMYFCASSRTEYQETQYFGPGTRLLVL.

The gene calls are TRBV6-1 and TRBJ2-2, with 7 bases fitting TRBD1. The CDR3 is 16 amino acids. Germline CDR1 reads MNHNS; CDR2 reads SASEGT. J lost 6 bases, V lost 2 bases, and 9 bases had no gene match. This chain's CDR3 is CASSELRGRFSGELFF. The CDR3 region has the DNA TGTGCCAGCAGTGAATTGAGGGGGCGCTTCTCCGGGGAGCTGTTTTTT.

V usage is TRBV5-1 and J usage is TRBJ1-1, with D tentatively TRBD1 (5 bases). V shed 1 base and J shed 1 base, with 8 bases lying between them. This CDR3 comprises 14 residues. Germline V gives CDR1 SGHRS, CDR2 YFSETQ. The CDR3 nucleotides are TGCGCCAGCAGCTTGACAGGAAGGAACACTGAAGCTTTCTTT. This encodes CASSLTGRNTEAFF.

The chain carries TRBV6-5 and TRBJ2-1, with D tentatively TRBD1 or TRBD2 (5 bases each). V was pared by 0 bases and J by 2 bases, with 11 bases between. The CDR3 sequence is 16 residues long. Germline loops: CDR1 MNHEY, CDR2 SVGAGI. The CDR3 DNA sequence: TGTGCCAGCAGTTACTCGCCGCAGGGAGCCTACAATGAGCAGTTCTTC. The encoded protein is CASSYSPQGAYNEQFF.

This rearrangement joins TRBV7-7 to TRBJ2-5; D possibly uses TRBD1 or TRBD2 (6 bases each). Germline CDR1 and CDR2: SSHAT and FNYEAQ (reference sequence). CDR3 length equals 15 residues. With 5 bases removed from V and 1 base from J, the gap between germline ends came to 14 bases. CDR3 protein: CASSTGRTSQETQYF. The CDR3 DNA reads as TGTGCCAGCAGCACAGGGAGGACATCCCAAGAGACCCAGTACTTC.

V and J are TRBV4-1 and TRBJ2-3, with 12 nucleotides matching TRBD1. The CDR3 contains 16 residues. Trimming at V came to 5 bases and at J to 1 base, leaving 4 bases not matched to a gene. The germline gives CDR1 MGHRA, CDR2 YSYEKL. As DNA, the CDR3 is TGCGCCAGCAGCTACGGGACAGGGGGCCGCACAGATACGCAGTATTTT. Its protein product is CASSYGTGGRTDTQYF.

J is TRBJ1-3 and V is TRBV9; a possible D gene is TRBD1 (6 bases). The CDR3 is 15 residues long. V was cut by 2 bases and J by 0 bases, with 9 bases left in between. The germline V gene has CDR1 SGDLS and CDR2 YYNGEE. The CDR3 bases are TGTGCCAGCAGCGTCCAGGGGACCTCTGGAAACACCATATATTTT. Translated, it gives CASSVQGTSGNTIYF.

The CDR3 loop reads CASSDPGGQGVAGELFF. In DNA, the CDR3 is TGTGCCAGCAGTGACCCAGGGGGACAGGGGGTAGCCGGGGAGCTGTTTTTT. This chain links TRBV2 with TRBJ2-2; the match to TRBD1 covers 11 bases. The CDR3 length is 17 residues. Germline CDR1 and CDR2: SNHLY and FYNNEI. With V trimmed by 3 bases and J by 6 bases, 9 bases remained unmatched.

V usage is TRBV5-1 and J usage is TRBJ1-2, with 11 bases that match TRBD1. CDR3 length: 15 residues. CDR1 SGHRS and CDR2 YFSETQ come from the germline V gene. The ends lost 4 bases at V and 0 bases at J; junction bases unmatched: 2. The CDR3 sequence is CASSPGQGANYGYTF. In DNA form, the CDR3 reads TGCGCCAGCAGCCCGGGACAGGGGGCTAACTATGGCTACACCTTC.

V usage is TRBV20-1 and J usage is TRBJ2-7, with TRBD2 identical over 8 bases. With 6 bases clipped from V and 4 bases from J, the junction kept 2 bases outside the gene matches. The CDR3 has 11 residues. Germline loops: CDR1 DFQATT, CDR2 SNEGSKA (reference sequence). The CDR3 sequence: CSARGGYEQYF. CDR3 DNA sequence: TGCAGTGCCCGGGGGGGATACGAGCAGTACTTC.

This clone has just one count. The V gene is TRBV7-2, the J gene TRBJ1-4, with 9 bases matching TRBD1. The CDR3 is 18 amino acids. J was trimmed by 1 base and V by 2 bases; bases with no gene match: 8. Germline CDR1 and CDR2: SGHTA and FQGNSA. For the CDR3, the DNA is TGTGCCAGCAGCTTATTGAACAGGGGGCGCGGAACTAATGAAAAACTGTTTTTT. Encoded protein: CASSLLNRGRGTNEKLFF.

The rearrangement uses TRBV5-1 and TRBJ1-1, with TRBD1 identical over 8 bases. This CDR3 is 15 amino acids long. Per germline, CDR1 SGHRS and CDR2 YFSETQ. Trimming at V came to 5 bases and at J to 7 bases, leaving 13 bases not matched to a gene. CDR3 DNA sequence: TGCGCCAGCAGGTCCGACAGGGGAAAACACAGTGAAGCTTTCTTT. Translation: CASRSDRGKHSEAFF.

This chain links TRBV10-3 with TRBJ2-4; 7 positions match TRBD1. Germline V CDR1 and CDR2: ENHRY, SYGVKD. The CDR3 is made up of 14 amino acids. Unmatched junction bases numbered 10, after V lost 10 bases and J lost 4 bases. CDR3 nucleotide sequence: TGTGCCACCCAGGGGGTTTCAGGGAAAAACATTCAGTACTTC. This codes for CATQGVSGKNIQYF.

The chain employs TRBV5-4 and TRBJ1-2, with D possibly matching TRBD1 (6 bases). The germline CDR1 and CDR2 sequences are SGHNT and YYREEE (reference sequence). CDR3 length: 15 amino acids. V was trimmed by 4 bases and J by 3 bases, leaving 16 bases between them. The CDR3 DNA is TGTGCCAGCAGCGTGGGGGCCACAGAGGACTATGGCTACACCTTC. The encoded protein is CASSVGATEDYGYTF.

This sequence joins TRBV19 and TRBJ1-3; D is unresolved. Trimming cost V 3 bases and J 3 bases, with 3 bases left between them. The CDR3 loop spans 12 amino acids. Per the germline V gene, CDR1 is LNHDA and CDR2 is SQIVND (reference sequence). DNA of the CDR3: TGTGCCAGTAGTATTCATGGAAACACCATATATTTT. It encodes CASSIHGNTIYF.

The chain combines TRBV11-2 with TRBJ2-7, with D unclear. CDR1 and CDR2 from the germline V gene are SGHAT and FQNNGV. The CDR3 spans 16 residues. With 1 base removed from V and 3 bases from J, the gap between germline ends came to 16 bases. CDR3 sequence reads: CASSLVWDSNGYEQYF. CDR3 sequence (DNA): TGTGCCAGCAGCTTAGTCTGGGATTCCAATGGCTACGAGCAGTACTTC.

This chain links TRBV5-4 with TRBJ1-2; D is unclear. CDR1 is SGHNT and CDR2 is YYREEE in the germline V gene (reference sequence). The V gene lost 7 bases and the J gene lost 0 bases, with 10 bases spanning the gap. CDR3 length: 13 residues. The CDR3 coding sequence is TGTGCCAGCGGAGAGGGAACTAACTATGGCTACACCTTC. As protein: CASGEGTNYGYTF. The complete variable domain, with remaining parts taken from reference TRBV5-4 and TRBJ1-2, reads ETGVTQSPTHLIKTRGQQVTLRCSSQSGHNTVSWYQQALGQGPQFIFQYYREEENGRGNFPPRFSGLQFPNYSSELNVNALELDDSALYLCASGEGTNYGYTFGSGTRLTVV.

V gene TRBV5-1 combines with J gene TRBJ1-3; the D is unclear. V lost 5 bases and J lost 2, with 11 bases in between. The CDR3 runs 14 residues. Germline CDR1 is SGHRS and CDR2 is YFSETQ. The CDR3 loop reads CASSSGRPGNTIYF. The CDR3 DNA reads TGCGCCAGCAGTTCCGGGAGACCTGGAAACACCATATATTTT.

This clone was recorded once. The rearrangement links TRBV7-3 to TRBJ2-1, with 10 bases fitting TRBD2. This CDR3 region has 14 residues. CDR1 is SGHTA and CDR2 is FQGTGA in the germline V gene. V trimming: 4 bases; J trimming: 7 bases; junction bases outside the gene matches: 4. Here the CDR3 DNA reads TGTGCCAGCAGCTCTAGCGGGAGTCTAAATGAGCAGTTCTTC. Translation: CASSSSGSLNEQFF. Full variable domain (missing parts from reference TRBV7-3 and TRBJ2-1): GAGVSQTPSNKVTEKGKYVELRCDPISGHTALYWYRQSLGQGPEFLIYFQGTGAADDSGLPNDRFFAVRPEGSVSTLKIQRTERGDSAVYLCASSSSGSLNEQFFGPGTRLTVL.

This chain links TRBV5-1 with TRBJ2-5; D remains ambiguous. The CDR3 runs to 14 residues. Trimming stripped 3 bases from V and 5 bases from J, with 14 bases between. From germline, CDR1 is SGHRS and CDR2 YFSETQ. CDR3 in amino acids: CASSWGLGSETQYF. The CDR3 DNA is TGCGCCAGCAGCTGGGGTTTAGGTTCTGAGACCCAGTACTTC. The full variable domain, completed using reference TRBV5-1 and TRBJ2-5, is KAGVTQTPRYLIKTRGQQVTLSCSPISGHRSVSWYQQTPGQGLQFLFEYFSETQRNKGNFPGRFSGRQFSNSRSEMNVSTLELGDSALYLCASSWGLGSETQYFGPGTRLLVL.

The J gene is TRBJ2-1, the V gene TRBV18, with 9 bases aligning to TRBD2. CDR1 is KGHSH, CDR2 LQKENI, per germline. Losses at the gene ends were 3 bases for V and 9 bases for J; bases not matched to a gene: 3. The length of the CDR3 is 13 residues. As DNA, the CDR3 is TGTGCCAGCTCACCCGTAGCGGGAGCTGAGCAGTTCTTC. This codes for CASSPVAGAEQFF.

This chain links TRBV7-7 with TRBJ2-5; 10 nucleotides line up with TRBD1. The ends lost 3 bases at V and 8 bases at J; junction bases unmatched: 3. CDR1 and CDR2 from the germline V gene are SSHAT and FNYEAQ (reference sequence). This CDR3 is 13 amino acids long. The CDR3 here is CASSFDRGQTQYF. The DNA of the CDR3 is TGTGCCAGCAGCTTCGACAGGGGGCAAACCCAGTACTTC.

For this clone: Within the sample, other DNA sequences also encode this same CDR3. This chain connects TRBV13 to TRBJ2-2; 8 bases are shared with TRBD2. Germline assignment: CDR1 PRHDT and CDR2 FYEKMQ (reference sequence). The CDR3 sequence is 17 residues long. The trim removed 5 bases at V and 0 bases at J, leaving 8 bases unmatched. CDR3 nucleotide sequence: TGTGCCAGCAGCCGCAAAACTAGCGGAGCGAACACCGGGGAGCTGTTTTTT. This translates into CASSRKTSGANTGELFF.